This paragraph covers one T cell receptor beta chain sequence. Its antigen is as yet unknown. The source of the sample is a study of cytomegalovirus exposure and HLA in healthy donors. The study's findings and limits: TCR beta V segments were, for the most part, productive about 87% or about 30% of the time in an earlier analysis. Reportedly, cytomegalovirus status was diagnosed with high sensitivity and specificity.

The PCR was carried out with 60 Vbeta primers and 13 Jbeta primers. TCRdb's copy holds only in-frame clones and misses some; the assay was immunoSEQ multiplex PCR. Found here are about 150,000 clones, around 74% of them singletons; the top ten hold 1.2% to 1.5%. Germline-derived CDR1 and CDR2 are MNHEY and SMNVEV (reference sequence). The CDR3 runs 13 residues. V was cut by 1 base and J by 7 bases, with 8 bases left in between. Material: PBMCs. The clonotype comes from a man aged 18 to 29 in good health and CMV-seronegative. The chain combines TRBV27 with TRBJ1-5; no clear D gene. In DNA form, the CDR3 reads TGTGCCAGCAGTTTATATCGCGGACAGCCCCAGCATTTT. Translation: CASSLYRGQPQHF.